These 13 T cell receptor beta chains share one sample of origin, sequenced in a study of cytomegalovirus exposure and HLA in healthy donors (dated by TCRdb to 2016 to 2017). Library construction relied on the immunoSEQ multiplex PCR assay. The multiplex PCR relied on a mix of 60 forward primers for TCR Vbeta segments and 13 reverse primers for TCR Jbeta segments. Not all clones reach the TCRdb copy of this immuneACCESS table, which keeps in-frame sequences only. Checked studies attribute under half of the gap to unresolved V genes and leave the rest unexplained. The sample table holds roughly 150,000 clones, of which about 80% were seen once. Jointly, the top ten make up 14% of the sample. The material sequenced was PBMCs. The receptor source for this set is a woman in her thirties or forties in good health and CMV-seronegative.

The rearrangement joins TRBV7-6 to TRBJ1-1, with 7 bases lining up with TRBD1. CDR1 and CDR2 from the germline V gene are SGHVS and FNYEAQ. The V and J ends lost 3 bases and 7 bases, in that order; junction bases with no gene match: 5. This CDR3 is built from 13 residues. The chain's CDR3 is CASSLNRGLEAFF. The CDR3 nucleotides read TGTGCCAGCAGCTTGAACAGGGGCCTTGAAGCTTTCTTT.

This chain joins TRBV2 and TRBJ2-1; perhaps TRBD2 as D (6 bases). The germline V and J ends were trimmed by 5 bases and 15 bases, with 14 bases remaining between them. The CDR3 is made up of 11 amino acids. Germline loops: CDR1 SNHLY, CDR2 FYNNEI. The CDR3 region has the DNA TGTGCCAGCAGTCCCGGGGCCGGGGGGTTCTTC. Protein product: CASSPGAGGFF.

The chain joins TRBV11-2 to TRBJ2-5, with 9 positions matching TRBD2. The CDR3 is 16 amino acids. Germline trimming cut 1 base from V and 1 base from J; bases unmatched to any gene: 4. Germline CDR1 is SGHAT and CDR2 is FQNNGV. The CDR3 protein is CASSLVASGIQETQYF. DNA for the CDR3: TGTGCCAGCAGCTTAGTGGCTAGCGGGATCCAAGAGACCCAGTACTTC.

On this clone itself: Other DNA sequences in the same sample also yield this CDR3. This chain connects TRBV7-8 to TRBJ2-6, with a weak D call TRBD2 (6 bases). CDR1 is SGHVS and CDR2 is FQNEAQ in the germline V gene. Trimming took off 4 bases at V and 8 bases at J, with 15 bases between the two ends. The CDR3 spans 15 residues. CDR3 DNA: TGTGCCAGCAGCTCGACGGGGAGGTACTCCAACGTCCTGACTTTC. It translates to CASSSTGRYSNVLTF.

This clone was detected only once. A read error may account for a junction end that differs from germline. The same CDR3 also results from other DNA sequences found in this sample. The chain joins TRBV19 to TRBJ2-7; tentative D call: TRBD1 (5 bases). CDR3 length equals 14 residues. Germline CDR1 LNHDA, CDR2 SQIVND (reference sequence). CDR3 amino acids: CASSIQGVIYEQYF. The CDR3 region has the DNA TGCGCCAGTAGTATTCAGGGCGTTATCTACGAGCAGTACTTC.

CDR3 sequence: CASSSLAGGRTGELFF. The CDR3 nucleotides read TGTGCCAGCAGCTCTTTAGCGGGGGGGCGAACCGGGGAGCTGTTTTTT. V gene TRBV11-2 combines with J gene TRBJ2-2; 11 positions agree with TRBD2. Looked up from germline, CDR1 is SGHAT and CDR2 is FQNNGV. The CDR3 extends over 16 amino acids. The junction had 6 bases not matched to a gene; V was cut back by 4 bases and J by 5 bases.

The chain is built from TRBV6-1 and TRBJ2-1; the D gene is possibly TRBD1 (6 bases). The germline CDR1 and CDR2 sequences are MNHNS and SASEGT. The length of the CDR3 is 18 residues. Trimming pared 2 bases from V and 8 bases from J, leaving 25 bases between. The CDR3 sequence: CASSEKRGWGPISYEQFF. CDR3 sequence (DNA): TGTGCCAGCAGTGAAAAGAGGGGATGGGGGCCCATCAGCTATGAGCAGTTCTTC.

On this clone: At one of its ends the junction is not consistent with the germline gene, which may arise from a read error. The sample holds other DNA sequences that translate to the same CDR3. V is TRBV5-1 and J is TRBJ2-1; 10 bases map to TRBD2. The CDR3 consists of 15 residues. Germline CDR1 is SGHRS and CDR2 is YFSETQ. CDR3 DNA: TGTGCCAGCAGCCGGACTAGCGGTTCCTACAATGAGCAGTTCTTC. It specifies CASSRTSGSYNEQFF. Drawing the rest from reference TRBV5-1 and TRBJ2-1, the complete variable domain is KAGVTQTPRYLIKTRGQQVTLSCSPISGHRSVSWYQQTPGQGLQFLFEYFSETQRNKGNFPGRFSGRQFSNSRSEMNVSTLELGDSALYLCASSRTSGSYNEQFFGPGTRLTVL.

This clone appeared once. The genes are TRBV25-1 and TRBJ2-1; 9 bases agree with TRBD2. CDR1 is MGHDK and CDR2 is SYGVNS in the germline V gene. Germline trimming cut 4 bases from V and 7 bases from J; bases unmatched to any gene: 11. The CDR3 contains 16 residues. The CDR3 region is CASSGSRLAEGNEQFF. The CDR3 nucleotides are TGTGCCAGCAGTGGGTCAAGACTAGCGGAGGGGAATGAGCAGTTCTTC.

This clone has just one count. The V and J genes are TRBV9 and TRBJ2-1, with D perhaps matching TRBD2 (7 bases). The CDR3 is 18 residues long. The V end was cut by 0 bases, the J end by 2 bases, with 18 bases between. Germline V gives CDR1 SGDLS, CDR2 YYNGEE. As DNA, the CDR3 is TGTGCCAGCAGCGTAGGGGGGGGCGGGGTGCCCCCCTACAATGAGCAGTTCTTC. As protein: CASSVGGGGVPPYNEQFF.

In DNA form, the CDR3 reads TGTGCCAGCAGCCCAATTTTGGAGAGTTCAGATACGCAGTATTTT. The encoded protein is CASSPILESSDTQYF. The V and J genes are TRBV4-2 and TRBJ2-3; D remains ambiguous. Germline CDR1 and CDR2: LGHNA and YNFKEQ. The CDR3 has 15 residues. The V gene lost 4 bases and the J gene lost 4 bases, with 15 bases spanning the gap.

The chain is built from TRBV5-4 and TRBJ2-2; 12 bases fit TRBD1. The CDR3 is made up of 18 amino acids. The trim removed 0 bases at V and 0 bases at J, leaving 3 bases unmatched. Per germline, CDR1 SGHNT and CDR2 YYREEE (reference sequence). CDR3 nucleotides: TGTGCCAGCAGCTTGGCTGGGACAGGGGGCGCGAACACCGGGGAGCTGTTTTTT. This translates into CASSLAGTGGANTGELFF.

Concerning this clone itself: One end of the junction fails to match germline, which may point to a read error. The chain is built from TRBV7-9 and TRBJ2-7; D is unclear. The germline gives CDR1 SEHNR, CDR2 FQNEAQ (reference sequence). CDR3 length equals 12 residues. CDR3 sequence (DNA): TGTTCCAGCAGCTTCAAGCGATACGAGCAGTACTTC. It is translated as CSSSFKRYEQYF. Combining the CDR3 with reference TRBV7-9 and TRBJ2-7 gives the whole variable domain DTGVSQNPRHKITKRGQNVTFRCDPISEHNRLYWYRQTLGQGPEFLTYFQNEAQLEKSRLLSDRFSAERPKGSFSTLEIQRTEQGDSAMYLCSSSFKRYEQYFGPGTRLTVT.